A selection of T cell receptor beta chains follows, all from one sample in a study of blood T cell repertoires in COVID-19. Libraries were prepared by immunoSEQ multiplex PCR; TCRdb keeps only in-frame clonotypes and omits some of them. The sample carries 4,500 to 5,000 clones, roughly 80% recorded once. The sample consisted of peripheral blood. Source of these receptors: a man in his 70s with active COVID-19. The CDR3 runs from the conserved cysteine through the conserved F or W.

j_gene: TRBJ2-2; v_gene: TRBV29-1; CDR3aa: CSVRGPANTGELFF
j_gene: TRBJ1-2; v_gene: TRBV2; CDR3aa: CASSDPESYGYTF
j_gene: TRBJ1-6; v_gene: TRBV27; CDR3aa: CASSLQFQNNSPLHF
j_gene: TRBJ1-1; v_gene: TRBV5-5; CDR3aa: CASSFGPKGGILNTEAFF
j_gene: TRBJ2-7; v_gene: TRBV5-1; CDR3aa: CASSLYDRGDEQYF
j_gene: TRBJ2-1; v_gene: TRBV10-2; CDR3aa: CASKFGGAGEQFF
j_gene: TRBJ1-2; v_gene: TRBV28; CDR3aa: CASSSTGGANYGYTF
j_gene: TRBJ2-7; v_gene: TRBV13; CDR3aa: CASSSRGLLAYEQYF
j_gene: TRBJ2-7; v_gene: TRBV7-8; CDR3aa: CASSSQGHSSYEQYF
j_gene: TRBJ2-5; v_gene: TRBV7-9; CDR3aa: CASSAGGIFGYQETQYF
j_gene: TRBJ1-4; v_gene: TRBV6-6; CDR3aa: CASTGGQNNEKLFF
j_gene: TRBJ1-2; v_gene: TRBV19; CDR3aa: CASNKDSGVSGYTF
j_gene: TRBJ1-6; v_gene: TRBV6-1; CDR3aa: CASSEATGVGYSPLHF
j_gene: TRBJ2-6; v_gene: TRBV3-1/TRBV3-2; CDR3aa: CASSQDFSGANVLTF
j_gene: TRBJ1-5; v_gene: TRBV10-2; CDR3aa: CASSKGGDIHPPSNQPQHF
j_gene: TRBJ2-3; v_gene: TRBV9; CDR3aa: CASSVRGGDTDTQYF
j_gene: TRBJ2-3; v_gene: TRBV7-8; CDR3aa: CASSYRDTQYF
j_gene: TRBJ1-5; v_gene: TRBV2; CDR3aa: CASSEWQGIDQPQHF
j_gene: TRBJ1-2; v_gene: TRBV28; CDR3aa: CASSSEGQAYGYTF
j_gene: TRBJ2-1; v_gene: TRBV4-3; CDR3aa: CASSREGGYNEQFF
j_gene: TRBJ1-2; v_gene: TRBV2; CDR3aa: CASSAETGGLYGYTF
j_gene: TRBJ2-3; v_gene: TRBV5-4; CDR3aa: CASSLVQSADTQYF
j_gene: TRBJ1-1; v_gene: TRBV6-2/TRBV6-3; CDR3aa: CASSYSIPDSNTEAFF
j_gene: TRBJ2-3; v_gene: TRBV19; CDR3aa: CASSPGQGTDTQYF
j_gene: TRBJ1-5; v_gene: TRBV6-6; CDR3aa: CASSYGGTGVQPQHF
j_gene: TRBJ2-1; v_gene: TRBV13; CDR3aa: CASSQGGEQFF
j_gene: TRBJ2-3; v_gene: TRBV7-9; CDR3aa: CASSFGGQGGTDTQYF
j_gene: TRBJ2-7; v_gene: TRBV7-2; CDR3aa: CASSPSPREQYF
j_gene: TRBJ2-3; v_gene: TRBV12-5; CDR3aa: CANPGTRNSRTQYF
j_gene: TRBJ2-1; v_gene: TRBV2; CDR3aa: CASGGTEEANEQFF
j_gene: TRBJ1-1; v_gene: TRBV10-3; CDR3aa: CAISESPQGDTEAFF
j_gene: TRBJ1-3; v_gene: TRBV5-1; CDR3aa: CASSFQGTGNTIYF
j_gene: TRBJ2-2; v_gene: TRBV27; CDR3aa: CASGIAGPRGTGELFF
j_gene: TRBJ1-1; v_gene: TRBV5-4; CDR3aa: CASSPDPSRDTEAFF
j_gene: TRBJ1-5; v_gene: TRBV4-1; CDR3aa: CASSQDWGGIQQPQHF
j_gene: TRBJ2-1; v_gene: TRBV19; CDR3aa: CASSIGDEQFF
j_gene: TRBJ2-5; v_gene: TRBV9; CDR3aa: CASTPSLGSKETQYF
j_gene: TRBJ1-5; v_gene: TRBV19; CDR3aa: CASSRDNSNQPQHF